This entry describes one T cell receptor beta chain. Antigen unknown. This specimen belongs to a study of beta chain features in type 1 diabetes. The study, taken as a whole, reports: Within the patient group, naive, central memory and Treg TCRB repertoires appeared more similar to each other than within healthy donors. PCR, the amplification step, might favor shorter templates, equally in patients and controls.

Reverse transcribing all isolated RNA meant expressed TCRB transcripts were sequenced. For naive, central memory and regulatory T cell samples, reads averaged about 3.5 million. Sequencing was performed with immunoSEQ multiplex PCR; in TCRdb, only in-frame clones are kept and a portion is missing. The repertoire includes just over 450,000 clones, around 28% of them detected once, and roughly 0.06% sits in the top ten. A CD45RO/CCR7/CD25/CD127/CD95/CD27 panel sorted naive, central memory, regulatory and stem cell-like memory CD4+ cells. This CDR3 region has 15 residues. V was shortened by 0 bases and J by 1 base, with 9 bases between the two germline ends. CDR1 GTSNPN and CDR2 SVGIG come from the germline V gene (reference sequence).

The TCR was taken from a man in his late teens or twenties in good health. The sample consisted of naive CD4+ T cells from blood. The rearrangement joins TRBV30 to TRBJ1-4; D remains unclear. The CDR3 nucleotides are TGTGCCTGGAGTGTCCCGGTGGAAACTAATGAAAAACTGTTTTTT. Translation gives CAWSVPVETNEKLFF.